This entry concerns a single TCR beta chain. The data belong to a study of blood T cell repertoires in COVID-19. About the research overall: Collection of acute and convalescent COVID-19 samples took place in the United States, Italy and Spain.

Sequencing was performed with immunoSEQ multiplex PCR; in TCRdb, only in-frame clones are kept and a portion is missing. The sample shows 150,000 to 200,000 clones, around 85% of them seen only once. The CDR3 sequence is 14 residues long. V was shortened by 2 bases and J by 6 bases, with 10 bases between the two germline ends. Germline V lookup: CDR1 KGHDR, CDR2 SFDVKD. The sequence was collected from a man in his fifties or sixties with active or convalescent COVID-19. The sample was peripheral blood. J is TRBJ2-4 and V is TRBV24-1; D is possibly TRBD2 (6 bases). The CDR3 DNA reads TGTGCCACCAGTGATTCGGGGGTTGGAAACATTCAGTACTTC. This encodes CATSDSGVGNIQYF.